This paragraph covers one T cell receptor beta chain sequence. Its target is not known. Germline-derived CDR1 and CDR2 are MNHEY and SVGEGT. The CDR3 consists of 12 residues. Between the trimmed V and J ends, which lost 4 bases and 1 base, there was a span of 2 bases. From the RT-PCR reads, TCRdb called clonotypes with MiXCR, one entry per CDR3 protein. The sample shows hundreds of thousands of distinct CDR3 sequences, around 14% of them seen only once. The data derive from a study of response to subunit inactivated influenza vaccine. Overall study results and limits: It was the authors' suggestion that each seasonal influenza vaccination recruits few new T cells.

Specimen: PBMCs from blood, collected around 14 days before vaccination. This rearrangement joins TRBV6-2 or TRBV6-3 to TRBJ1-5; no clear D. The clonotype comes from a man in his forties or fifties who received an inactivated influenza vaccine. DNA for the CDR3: TGTGCCAGCAGTTGGAGCAATCAGCCCCAGCATTTT. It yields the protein CASSWSNQPQHF.